Presented here are 9 T cell receptor beta chains from one specimen sequenced in a study of OX40 agonist ivuxolimab in advanced cancers. Assay: immunoSEQ multiplex PCR; the TCRdb copy retains only in-frame clones and omits some. The sample holds some 60,000 clones, around 93% seen once. Material: CD4+ or CD8+ T cells sorted from blood, obtained in a trial of the OX40 agonist ivuxolimab. These receptors were obtained from an adult with an advanced solid tumor such as melanoma, head and neck, liver or kidney cancer.

The genes are TRBV27 and TRBJ2-7, with TRBD2 matching 11 bases. There are 14 residues in the CDR3. V dropped 6 bases and J dropped 5; count of bases not matched to a gene: 6. CDR1 MNHEY and CDR2 SMNVEV come from the germline V gene (reference sequence). CDR3: CASRLAGGLNEQYF. CDR3 nucleotide sequence: TGTGCCAGCAGATTAGCGGGGGGGCTGAACGAGCAGTACTTC.

The rearrangement uses TRBV4-3 and TRBJ2-3; TRBD2 might be the D (5 bases). The V gene's germline CDR1 is LGHNA and CDR2 YSLEER. The CDR3 contains 17 residues. The ends were cut back, 0 bases at V and 1 base at J, with 14 bases in the middle. Here the CDR3 reads CASSQDPSEEGTDTQYF. CDR3 nucleotides: TGCGCCAGCAGCCAAGACCCATCGGAGGAAGGCACAGATACGCAGTATTTT.

The V gene is TRBV6-5, the J gene TRBJ1-6; D uncertain. The V gene lost 4 bases and the J gene lost 6 bases, with 7 bases spanning the gap. Germline loops: CDR1 MNHEY, CDR2 SVGAGI. This CDR3 is 13 amino acids long. The chain's CDR3 is CASSSGFNSPLHF. Written as DNA, the CDR3 is TGTGCCAGCAGTTCCGGGTTTAATTCACCCCTCCACTTT.

This chain connects TRBV7-9 to TRBJ2-7; a possible D gene is TRBD2 (5 bases). The CDR3 totals 13 residues. Germline CDR1 reads SEHNR; CDR2 reads FQNEAQ (reference sequence). The V and J ends lost 2 bases and 6 bases respectively, with 11 bases between them. The CDR3 here is CASSLSNGVEQYF. CDR3 DNA: TGTGCCAGCAGCTTATCTAACGGGGTCGAGCAGTACTTC.

This clone showed up just once. This sequence joins TRBV7-6 and TRBJ1-3; D is unclear. CDR3 length equals 16 residues. Germline V gene lookup returns CDR1 SGHVS and CDR2 FNYEAQ. Trimming cost V 5 bases and J 0 bases, with 14 bases left between them. This CDR3 is CASSGSAPSSGNTIYF. As DNA, the CDR3 is TGTGCCAGCAGCGGTAGTGCACCGAGCTCTGGAAACACCATATATTTT.

J is TRBJ2-7 and V is TRBV6-5; TRBD1 agrees at 9 bases. This CDR3 contains 16 residues. The V gene's germline CDR1 is MNHEY and CDR2 SVGAGI. Germline trimming cut 0 bases from V and 2 bases from J; bases unmatched to any gene: 5. CDR3 sequence (DNA): TGTGCCAGCAGTTACTCTAGGGACAGGGTTCCCTACGAGCAGTACTTC. Translated: CASSYSRDRVPYEQYF.

The chain has TRBV6-5 and TRBJ2-7, with D tentatively TRBD1 or TRBD2 (5 bases each). Between the trimmed V and J ends, which lost 0 bases and 1 base, there was a span of 7 bases. This CDR3 comprises 14 residues. The germline V gene encodes CDR1 MNHEY and CDR2 SVGAGI. CDR3 loop: CASSYSGPSYEQYF. CDR3 DNA: TGTGCCAGCAGTTACTCGGGACCTTCCTACGAGCAGTACTTC.

This clone was picked up a small number of times. This chain connects TRBV30 to TRBJ2-7; TRBD1 agrees at 7 bases. With V trimmed by 5 bases and J by 5 bases, 3 bases remained unmatched. The CDR3 length is 11 residues. The germline V gene encodes CDR1 GTSNPN and CDR2 SVGIG (reference sequence). The CDR3: CAWGTVDEQYF. CDR3 DNA sequence: TGTGCCTGGGGGACAGTTGACGAGCAGTACTTC.

The chain combines TRBV11-3 with TRBJ1-5; maybe TRBD1 (6 bases). Between the trimmed V and J ends, which lost 5 bases and 10 bases, there was a span of 15 bases. The length of the CDR3 is 13 residues. From germline, CDR1 is SGHNT and CDR2 YENEEA. The CDR3 here is CASSTVGRGPQHF. In DNA, the CDR3 is TGTGCCAGCAGCACAGTCGGCAGGGGTCCCCAGCATTTT.